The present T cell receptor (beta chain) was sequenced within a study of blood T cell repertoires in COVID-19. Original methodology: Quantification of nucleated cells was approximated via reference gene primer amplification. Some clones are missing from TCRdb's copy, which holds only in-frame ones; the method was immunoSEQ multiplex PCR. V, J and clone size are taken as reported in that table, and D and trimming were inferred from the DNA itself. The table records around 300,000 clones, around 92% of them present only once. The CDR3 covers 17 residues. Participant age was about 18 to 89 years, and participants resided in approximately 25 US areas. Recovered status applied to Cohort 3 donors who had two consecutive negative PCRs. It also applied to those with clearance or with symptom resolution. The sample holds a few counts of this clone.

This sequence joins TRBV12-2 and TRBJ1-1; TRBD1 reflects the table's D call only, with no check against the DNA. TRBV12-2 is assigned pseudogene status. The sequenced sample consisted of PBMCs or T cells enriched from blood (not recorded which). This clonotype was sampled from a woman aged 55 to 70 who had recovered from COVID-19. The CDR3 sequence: CASRLPALRQPNTEAFF. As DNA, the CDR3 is TGTGCAAGTCGCCTTCCGGCCCTAAGACAGCCCAACACTGAAGCTTTCTTT.